This TCR beta chain came from a study of CD8 T cells in Susac syndrome. RNA in amounts of roughly 0.5 to 1 ug was reverse transcribed with random hexamers. TCRdb re-called the immunoSEQ multiplex PCR reads through MiXCR, storing one row per CDR3 protein. Altogether 100,000 to 150,000 distinct CDR3 sequences are present, around 94% being singletons, with the ten largest covering 0.21%. The CDR3 runs to 13 residues. Germline V CDR1 and CDR2: MNHEY, SVGAGI. V lost 6 bases and J 5 bases, leaving 13 bases between the germline ends. Study conclusions and caveats: Susac CD8+ cells expanded clonally the most in TEMRA cells and in active patients. Susac-specific public clones were found in both the total CD8+ and the CD8+ TEMRA repertoires, with around 17 in the former and 5 or 6 in the latter.

Concerning this clonotype itself: Its antigen remains unknown.

This TCR derives from a human donor with Susac syndrome. Material: CD8+ T cells from PBMCs. The chain links TRBV6-5 to TRBJ2-5; D call uncertain. CDR3 amino acids: CASSPAIGETQYF. DNA for the CDR3: TGTGCCAGCAGCCCAGCGATTGGGGAGACCCAGTACTTC.